This record concerns one T cell receptor beta chain sequence. Its target is not known. These data originate in a study of T cell responses to AZD1222 COVID-19 vaccine. Study conclusions and caveats: Two AZD1222 administrations were followed by greater Spike-specific TCR breadth and depth. Nearly half of spike-specific TCRs reportedly go after variant regions that carry no mutations. Regions 160-218 and 743-854 held dominance among vaccine-associated CD4 TCRs, which spanned spike. Repertoire samples came only from after the peak T cell response.

This CDR3 contains 14 residues. V lost 4 bases and J lost 7, with 17 bases in between. Germline V gene data show CDR1 as SQVTM and CDR2 as ANQGSEA. Repertoires were generated with immunoSEQ multiplex PCR, while TCRdb's copy carries only in-frame clones and drops some. The repertoire holds roughly 190,000 clones, with more than 80% as singletons. The TCR sequence derives from an adult who received the MenACWY meningococcal vaccine as a control. V and J are TRBV29-1 and TRBJ2-1; D remains unclear. This specimen consisted of peripheral blood, obtained 28 days after the second dose of the MenACWY control vaccine. The CDR3 DNA reads TGCAGCGTTGTCTCAGACGGAAAGATGAATGAGCAGTTCTTC. It codes for CSVVSDGKMNEQFF.